This TCR beta chain was recovered during a study of shared clonotypes between healthy human individuals. It was at deep level that the assay was run. Only in-frame clones appear in the TCRdb table, and some are missing; sequencing was by immunoSEQ multiplex PCR. The sample has a few hundred thousand clones; approximately 97% are singletons. The CDR3 is 16 amino acids. V was pared by 3 bases and J by 0 bases, with 12 bases between. The germline gives CDR1 ENHRY, CDR2 SYGVKD. The TCR was taken from a woman in her 30s in good health. Sequencing was done on a sample of naive CD4+ T cells sorted from blood. Subset meaning: CD45RA+ positively selected. The chain carries TRBV10-3 and TRBJ1-5, with TRBD1 as a possible D gene (5 bases). In nucleotides, the CDR3 is TGTGCCATCAGTGAATGGGGGGACGCTAGCAATCAGCCCCAGCATTTT. Translation gives CAISEWGDASNQPQHF.